This TCR beta chain derives from a study of T cell responses to AZD1222 COVID-19 vaccine. This clone occurred once. Its target is not known. V dropped 3 bases and J dropped 1 base, with 6 bases sitting between them. The CDR3 sequence is 13 residues long. Study findings and constraints: Spike-specific TCR breadth and depth were elevated following two AZD1222 doses. Females outnumbered males among donors, who were mostly white British; clonal diversity was possibly underestimated. Regions 160-218 and 743-854 held dominance among vaccine-associated CD4 TCRs, which spanned spike. Sampling captured repertoires only after the peak T cell response.

The protocol was immunoSEQ multiplex PCR, while the TCRdb copy is restricted to in-frame clones and leaves out a portion. Found here are about 180,000 clones, 85% to 90% of them singletons; the top ten hold roughly a quarter. This sequence originates from an adult who received the AZD1222 COVID-19 vaccine. The specimen comprised peripheral blood, sampled 28 days after the second AZD1222 dose. The chain couples TRBV12-3 or TRBV12-4 to TRBJ2-5; no definite D call. CDR3 in DNA: TGTGCCAGCAGTTTGGTGGCCCAAGAGACCCAGTACTTC. It specifies CASSLVAQETQYF.